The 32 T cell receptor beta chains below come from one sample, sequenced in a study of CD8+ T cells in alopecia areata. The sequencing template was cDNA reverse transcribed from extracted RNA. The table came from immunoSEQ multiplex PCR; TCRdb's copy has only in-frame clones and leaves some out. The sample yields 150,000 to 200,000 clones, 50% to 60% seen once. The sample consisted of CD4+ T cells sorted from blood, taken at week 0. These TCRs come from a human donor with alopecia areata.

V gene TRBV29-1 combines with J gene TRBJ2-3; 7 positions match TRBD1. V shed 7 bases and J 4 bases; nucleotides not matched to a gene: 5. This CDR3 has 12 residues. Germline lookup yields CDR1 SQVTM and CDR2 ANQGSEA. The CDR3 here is CSERQGPDTQYF. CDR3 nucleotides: TGCAGCGAAAGACAGGGCCCAGATACGCAGTATTTT.

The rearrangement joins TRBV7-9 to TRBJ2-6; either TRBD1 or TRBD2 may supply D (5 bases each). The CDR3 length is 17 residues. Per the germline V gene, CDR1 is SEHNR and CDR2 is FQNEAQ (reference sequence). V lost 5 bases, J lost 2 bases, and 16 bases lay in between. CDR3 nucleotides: TGTGCCAGCAGCCAAGGGACGCCAATGACTGGGGCCAACGTCCTGACTTTC. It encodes CASSQGTPMTGANVLTF.

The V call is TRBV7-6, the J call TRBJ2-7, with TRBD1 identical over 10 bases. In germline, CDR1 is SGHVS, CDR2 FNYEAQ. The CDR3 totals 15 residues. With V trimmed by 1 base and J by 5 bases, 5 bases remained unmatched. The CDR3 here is CASSLGTGGKDEQYF. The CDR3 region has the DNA TGTGCCAGCAGCTTAGGGACAGGGGGGAAGGACGAGCAGTACTTC.

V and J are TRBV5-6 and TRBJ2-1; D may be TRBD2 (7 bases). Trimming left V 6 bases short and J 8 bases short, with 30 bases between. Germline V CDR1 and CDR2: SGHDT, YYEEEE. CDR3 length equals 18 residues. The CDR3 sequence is CASTKGRADRIRPDEQFF. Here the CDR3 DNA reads TGTGCCAGCACTAAGGGGAGGGCCGACAGGATCCGTCCGGATGAGCAGTTCTTC.

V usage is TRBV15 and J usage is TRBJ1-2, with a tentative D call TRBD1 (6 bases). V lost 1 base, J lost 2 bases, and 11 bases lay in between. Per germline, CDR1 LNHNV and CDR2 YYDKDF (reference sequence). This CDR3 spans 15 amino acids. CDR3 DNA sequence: TGTGCCACCAGCAGAGGGGGACAACGAAACTATGGCTACACCTTC. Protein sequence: CATSRGGQRNYGYTF.

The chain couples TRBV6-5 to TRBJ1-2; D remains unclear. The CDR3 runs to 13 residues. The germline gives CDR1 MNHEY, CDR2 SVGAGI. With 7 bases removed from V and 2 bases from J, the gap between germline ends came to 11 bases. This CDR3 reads CASTATVNYGYTF. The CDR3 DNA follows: TGTGCCAGCACCGCGACGGTAAACTATGGCTACACCTTC.

The CDR3 region is CSVDQGTDTQYF. The DNA for the CDR3 is TGCAGCGTTGATCAGGGGACAGATACGCAGTATTTT. The rearrangement uses TRBV29-1 and TRBJ2-3, with a possible D match to TRBD1 (6 bases). The CDR3 has 12 amino acids. Germline V gene lookup returns CDR1 SQVTM and CDR2 ANQGSEA. The V gene lost 3 bases and the J gene lost 3 bases, with 7 bases spanning the gap.

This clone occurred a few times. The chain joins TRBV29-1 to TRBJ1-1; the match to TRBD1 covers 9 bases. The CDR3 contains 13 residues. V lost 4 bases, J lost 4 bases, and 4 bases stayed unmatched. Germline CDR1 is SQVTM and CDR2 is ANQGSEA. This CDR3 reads CSVAPTGGTEAFF. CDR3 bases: TGCAGCGTTGCGCCGACAGGGGGCACTGAAGCTTTCTTT.

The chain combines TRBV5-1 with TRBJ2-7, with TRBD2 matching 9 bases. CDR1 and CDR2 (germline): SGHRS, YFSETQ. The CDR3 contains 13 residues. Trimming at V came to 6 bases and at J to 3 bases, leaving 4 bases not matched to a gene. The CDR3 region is CASNPAGGYEQYF. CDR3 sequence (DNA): TGCGCCAGCAATCCAGCGGGGGGCTACGAGCAGTACTTC.

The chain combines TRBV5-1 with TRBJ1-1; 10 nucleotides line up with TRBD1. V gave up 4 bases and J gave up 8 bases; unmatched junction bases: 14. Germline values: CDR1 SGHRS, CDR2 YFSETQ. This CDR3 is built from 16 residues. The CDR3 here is CASSPDRGGLRAEAFF. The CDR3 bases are TGCGCCAGCAGCCCGGACAGGGGGGGCCTCAGGGCCGAAGCTTTCTTT.

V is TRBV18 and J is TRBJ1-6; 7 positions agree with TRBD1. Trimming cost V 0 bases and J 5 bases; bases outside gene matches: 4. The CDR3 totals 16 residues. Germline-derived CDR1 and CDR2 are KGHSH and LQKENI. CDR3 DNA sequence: TGTGCCAGCTCACCACCTATGGGACAGAATAATTCACCCCTCCACTTT. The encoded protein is CASSPPMGQNNSPLHF.

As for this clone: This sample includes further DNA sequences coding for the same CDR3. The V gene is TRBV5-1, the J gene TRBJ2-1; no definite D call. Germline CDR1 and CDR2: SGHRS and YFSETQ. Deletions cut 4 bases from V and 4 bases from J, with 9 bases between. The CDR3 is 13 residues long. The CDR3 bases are TGCGCCAGCAGCCCCCTCGTGTACAATGAGCAGTTCTTC. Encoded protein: CASSPLVYNEQFF.

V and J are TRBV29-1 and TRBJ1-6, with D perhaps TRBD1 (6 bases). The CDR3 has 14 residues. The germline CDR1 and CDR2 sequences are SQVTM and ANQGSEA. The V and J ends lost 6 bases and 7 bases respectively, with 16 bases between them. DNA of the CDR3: TGCAGCGTAAGCCGAGGGGGAGGCAATTCACCCCTCCACTTT. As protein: CSVSRGGGNSPLHF.

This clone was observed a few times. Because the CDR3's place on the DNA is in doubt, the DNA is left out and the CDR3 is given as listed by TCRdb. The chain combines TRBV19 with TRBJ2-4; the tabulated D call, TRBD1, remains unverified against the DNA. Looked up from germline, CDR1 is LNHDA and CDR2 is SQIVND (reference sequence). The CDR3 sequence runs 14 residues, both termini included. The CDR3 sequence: CASFGQGIRPRLYF.

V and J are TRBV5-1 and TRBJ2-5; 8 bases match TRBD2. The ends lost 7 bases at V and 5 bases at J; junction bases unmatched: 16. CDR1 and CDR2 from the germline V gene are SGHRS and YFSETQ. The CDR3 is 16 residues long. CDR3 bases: TGCGCCAGCTCCTCGCGGGGGGCGGTCGTCCGGGAGACCCAGTACTTC. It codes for CASSSRGAVVRETQYF.

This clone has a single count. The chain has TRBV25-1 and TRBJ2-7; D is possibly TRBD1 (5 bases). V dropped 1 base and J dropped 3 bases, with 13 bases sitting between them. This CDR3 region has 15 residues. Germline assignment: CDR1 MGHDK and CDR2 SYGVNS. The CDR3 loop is CASSESGSRIYEQYF. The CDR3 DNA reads TGTGCCAGCAGTGAATCAGGGTCCCGTATCTACGAGCAGTACTTC.

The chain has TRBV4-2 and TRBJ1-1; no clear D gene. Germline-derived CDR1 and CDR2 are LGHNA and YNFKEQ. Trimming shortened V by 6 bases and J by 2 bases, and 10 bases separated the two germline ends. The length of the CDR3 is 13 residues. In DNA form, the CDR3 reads TGTGCCAGCAGTCTAATTATAAACACTGAAGCTTTCTTT. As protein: CASSLIINTEAFF.

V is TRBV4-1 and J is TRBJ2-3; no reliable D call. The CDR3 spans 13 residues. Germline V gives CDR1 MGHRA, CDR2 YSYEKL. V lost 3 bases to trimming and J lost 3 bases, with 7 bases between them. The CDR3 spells CASSHGRTDTQYF. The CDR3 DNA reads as TGCGCCAGCAGCCACGGGCGTACAGATACGCAGTATTTT.

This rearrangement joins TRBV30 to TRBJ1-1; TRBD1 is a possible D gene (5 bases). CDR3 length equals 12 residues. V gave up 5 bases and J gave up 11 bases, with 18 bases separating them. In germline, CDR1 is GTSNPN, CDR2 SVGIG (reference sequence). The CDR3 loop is CAWGGPHLGAFF. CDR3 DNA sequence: TGTGCCTGGGGGGGACCCCATTTAGGCGCTTTCTTT. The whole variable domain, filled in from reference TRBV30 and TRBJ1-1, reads SQTIHQWPATLVQPVGSPLSLECTVEGTSNPNLYWYRQAAGRGLQLLFYSVGIGQISSEVPQNLSASRPQDRQFILSSKKLLLSDSGFYLCAWGGPHLGAFFGQGTRLTVV.

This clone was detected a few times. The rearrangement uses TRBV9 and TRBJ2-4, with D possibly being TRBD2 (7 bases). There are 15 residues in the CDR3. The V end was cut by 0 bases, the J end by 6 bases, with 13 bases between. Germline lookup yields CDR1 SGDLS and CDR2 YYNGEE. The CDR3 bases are TGTGCCAGCAGCGTAGGACGGGGGGCGATAAACATTCAGTACTTC. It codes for CASSVGRGAINIQYF.

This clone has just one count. The CDR3: CASSFNTDTQYF. CDR3 sequence (DNA): TGTGCCAGCAGCTTTAACACAGATACGCAGTATTTT. The chain combines TRBV7-2 with TRBJ2-3; D unclear. V shed 3 bases and J shed 2 bases, with 3 bases lying between them. This CDR3 is 12 amino acids long. The germline gives CDR1 SGHTA, CDR2 FQGNSA.

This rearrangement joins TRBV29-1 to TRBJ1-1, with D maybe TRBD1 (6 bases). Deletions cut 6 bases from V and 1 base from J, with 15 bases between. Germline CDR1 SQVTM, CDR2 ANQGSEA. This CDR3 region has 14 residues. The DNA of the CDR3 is TGCAGCGTCCGCAAATACAGGGAGAACACTGAAGCTTTCTTT. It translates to CSVRKYRENTEAFF.

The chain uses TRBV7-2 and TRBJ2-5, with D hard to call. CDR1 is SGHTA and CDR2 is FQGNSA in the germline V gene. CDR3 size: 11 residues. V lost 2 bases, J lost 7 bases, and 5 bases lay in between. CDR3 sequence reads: CASSLLRTQYF. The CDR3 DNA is TGTGCCAGCAGCTTACTCAGGACCCAGTACTTC.

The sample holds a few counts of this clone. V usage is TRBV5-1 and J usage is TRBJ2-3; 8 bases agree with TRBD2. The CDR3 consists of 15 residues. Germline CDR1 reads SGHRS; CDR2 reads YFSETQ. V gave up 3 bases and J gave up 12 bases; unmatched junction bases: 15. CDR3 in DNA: TGCGCCAGCAGCTCCGGCCTCCCCCCGGGGGGGACCCAGTATTTT. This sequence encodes CASSSGLPPGGTQYF.

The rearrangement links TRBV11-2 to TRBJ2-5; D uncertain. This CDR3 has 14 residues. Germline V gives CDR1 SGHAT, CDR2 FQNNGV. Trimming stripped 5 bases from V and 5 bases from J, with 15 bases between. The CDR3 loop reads CASSLRPTRETQYF. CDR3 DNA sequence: TGTGCCAGCAGCCTCAGACCCACCCGGGAGACCCAGTACTTC.

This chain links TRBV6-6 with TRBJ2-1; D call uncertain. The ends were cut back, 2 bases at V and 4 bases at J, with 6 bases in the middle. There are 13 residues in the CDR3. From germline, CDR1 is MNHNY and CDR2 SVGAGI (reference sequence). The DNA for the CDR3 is TGTGCCAGCAGTTACCGTCCGTACAATGAGCAGTTCTTC. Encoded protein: CASSYRPYNEQFF.

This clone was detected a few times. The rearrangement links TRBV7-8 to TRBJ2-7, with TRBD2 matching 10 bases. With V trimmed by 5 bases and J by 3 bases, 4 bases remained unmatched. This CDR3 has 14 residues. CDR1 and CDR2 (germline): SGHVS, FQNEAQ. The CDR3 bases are TGTGCCAGCAGCCAAGCTAGCGGGGGCTACGAGCAGTACTTC. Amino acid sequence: CASSQASGGYEQYF.

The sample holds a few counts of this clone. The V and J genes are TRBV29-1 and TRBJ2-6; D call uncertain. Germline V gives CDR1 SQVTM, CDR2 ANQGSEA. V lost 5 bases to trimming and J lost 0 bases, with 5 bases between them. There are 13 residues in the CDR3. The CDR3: CSVWGSGANVLTF. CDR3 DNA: TGCAGCGTTTGGGGCTCTGGGGCCAACGTCCTGACTTTC.

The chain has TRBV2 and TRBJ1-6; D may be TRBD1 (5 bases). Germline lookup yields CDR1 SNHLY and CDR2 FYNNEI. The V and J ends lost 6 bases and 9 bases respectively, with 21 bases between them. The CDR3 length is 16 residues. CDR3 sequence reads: CASRPAGGRGGSPLHF. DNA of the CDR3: TGTGCCAGCAGGCCAGCGGGCGGGAGGGGCGGTTCACCCCTCCACTTT. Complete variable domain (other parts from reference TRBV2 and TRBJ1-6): EPEVTQTPSHQVTQMGQEVILRCVPISNHLYFYWYRQILGQKVEFLVSFYNNEISEKSEIFDDQFSVERPDGSNFTLKIRSTKLEDSAMYFCASRPAGGRGGSPLHFGNGTRLTVT.

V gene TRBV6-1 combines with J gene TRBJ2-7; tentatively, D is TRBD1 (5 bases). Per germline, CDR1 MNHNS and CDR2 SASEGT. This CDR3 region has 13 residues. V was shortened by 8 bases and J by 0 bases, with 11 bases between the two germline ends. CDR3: CASSGRSSYEQYF. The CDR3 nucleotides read TGTGCCAGCTCAGGGCGGTCCTCCTACGAGCAGTACTTC.

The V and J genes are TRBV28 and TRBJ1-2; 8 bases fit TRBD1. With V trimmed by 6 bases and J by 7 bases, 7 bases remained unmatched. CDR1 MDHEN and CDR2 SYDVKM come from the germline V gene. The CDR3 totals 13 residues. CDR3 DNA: TGTGCCAGCAGCTCAACAGGGACAGGTGGCTACACCTTC. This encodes CASSSTGTGGYTF.

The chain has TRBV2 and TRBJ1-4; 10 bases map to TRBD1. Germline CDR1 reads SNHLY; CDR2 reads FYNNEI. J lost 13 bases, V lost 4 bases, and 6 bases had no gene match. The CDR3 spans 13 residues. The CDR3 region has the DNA TGTGCCAGCAGTGGCCGGACAGGGGGTGGACTGTTTTTT. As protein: CASSGRTGGGLFF.